These 4 T cell receptor beta chains were all obtained from the same sample, sequenced in a study of T cell repertoires and HLA-DP antigens (dated by TCRdb to 2017 to 2018). Library preparation used the immunoSEQ multiplex PCR assay. This immuneACCESS table, as held by TCRdb, lists in-frame sequences with V and J called but not all clones. Of the missing ones, under half trace to an unresolved V gene in checked studies; the others have no known cause. The sample profile shows some 110,000 clones; over 90% of them were found once. The ten largest clones capture about 0.27% of the sample. These receptors' targets are unknown. Sequenced: CD4+ T cells from PBMCs. All receptors come from a woman younger than 30 in good health and CMV-seronegative.

The CDR3 here is CASNRGDSNQPQHF. In DNA form, the CDR3 reads TGTGCCAGTAATCGTGGGGATAGCAATCAGCCCCAGCATTTT. This chain links TRBV19 with TRBJ1-5, with unresolved D. V was pared by 7 bases and J by 0 bases, with 10 bases between. The CDR3 has 14 residues. Germline V gene sequence: CDR1 LNHDA, CDR2 SQIVND (reference sequence).

CDR3 bases: TGTGCCAGCAGCTTATCTCCAGGGAGAGGAACTGAAGCTTTCTTT. Translation gives CASSLSPGRGTEAFF. The chain uses TRBV7-2 and TRBJ1-1; tentative D call: TRBD1 (5 bases). V was clipped by 2 bases and J by 5 bases, with 15 bases between them. The CDR3 extends over 15 amino acids. Germline CDR1 is SGHTA and CDR2 is FQGNSA.

The chain employs TRBV2 and TRBJ1-2; D is possibly TRBD1 (5 bases). Germline values: CDR1 SNHLY, CDR2 FYNNEI. Between the trimmed V and J ends, which lost 7 bases and 8 bases, there was a span of 14 bases. This CDR3 is 12 amino acids long. The CDR3 coding sequence is TGTGCCAGCACGAGGCAGGGAGAGGGCTACACCTTC. Translating it yields CASTRQGEGYTF.

The chain couples TRBV7-9 to TRBJ2-3, with TRBD2 matching over 7 bases. Per germline, CDR1 SEHNR and CDR2 FQNEAQ (reference sequence). V was clipped by 5 bases and J by 0 bases; unmatched bases: 5. CDR3 size: 15 residues. The CDR3 loop is CASSRGTISTDTQYF. In DNA form, the CDR3 reads TGTGCCAGCAGCCGCGGGACTATCAGCACAGATACGCAGTATTTT.